This TCR beta chain stems from a study of T-cell reconstitution after alpha-beta-depleted transplantation in children. The TCRbeta library incorporated unique molecular identifiers. MiXCR, run by TCRdb on the PCR reads, gives a single entry per CDR3 protein. The repertoire includes around 500,000 distinct CDR3 sequences, around 12% of them detected once, and 5% to 6% sits in the top ten. Trimming removed 5 bases at V and 5 bases at J, with 11 bases between. The CDR3 is 13 amino acids. CDR1 LNHDA and CDR2 SQIVND come from the germline V gene (reference sequence). The sequences come from PBMCs from the stem cell graft donor, collected from the stem cell graft. The source is a human donor who donated a stem cell graft to a child with combined immunodeficiency. The chain uses TRBV19 and TRBJ2-3, with D possibly matching TRBD2 (5 bases). CDR3 region: CASSPNSGDTQYF. As DNA, the CDR3 is TGTGCCAGTAGTCCAAACAGCGGAGATACGCAGTATTTT.